The 8 T cell receptor beta chains listed next were all sequenced from one sample in a study of molecular identifiers for immune sequencing clone quantification. TCRdb called the PCR reads again in MiXCR, with one record for every CDR3 protein. The sample includes some 65,000 distinct CDR3 sequences, approximately 18% of them seen just once. The sequencing input was naive CD8+ T cells from blood, with Jurkat cell RNA spiked in. Indicated subset: FACS-sorted CD8+CD4-CCR7+CD45RA+ naive T cells. The receptor source for this set is a human donor in good health. Some libraries in this study had Jurkat cell RNA spiked in.

This clonotype appeared once. It is likely a read error, because the conserved phenylalanine at the end of the CDR3 is missing. The chain couples TRBV6-1 to TRBJ2-2; D might be TRBD2 (6 bases). Germline V CDR1 and CDR2: MNHNS, SASEGT. The ends were cut back, 11 bases at V and 0 bases at J, with 16 bases in the middle. The CDR3 is 15 residues long. CDR3 coding DNA: TGTGCCGGTACAGAGCGGGCTACGAACACCGGGGAGCTGTTTTCT. It codes for CAGTERATNTGELFS.

This clonotype was detected ten times or more. The rearrangement joins TRBV11-3 to TRBJ2-3; 8 positions match TRBD1. V dropped 1 base and J dropped 5; count of bases not matched to a gene: 5. CDR1 is SGHNT, CDR2 YENEEA, per germline. The CDR3 has 15 residues. The CDR3 protein is CASSLAGGLGDTQYF. The CDR3 region has the DNA TGTGCCAGCAGCTTAGCAGGGGGCTTGGGAGATACGCAGTATTTT.

This clonotype was seen ten or more times. This sequence joins TRBV4-1 and TRBJ2-7; 9 bases map to TRBD2. This CDR3 comprises 15 residues. CDR1 and CDR2 from the germline V gene are MGHRA and YSYEKL. V was clipped by 3 bases and J by 4 bases; unmatched bases: 7. CDR3 sequence reads: CASSHSTSGGYEQYF. The CDR3 nucleotides read TGCGCCAGCAGCCACTCGACTAGCGGAGGTTACGAGCAGTACTTC.

This clonotype has ten or more counts. The gene calls are TRBV29-1 and TRBJ1-2, with 7 bases that match TRBD1. CDR3 length: 15 residues. V was clipped by 0 bases and J by 5 bases; unmatched bases: 9. CDR1 and CDR2 (germline): SQVTM, ANQGSEA. The CDR3 DNA sequence: TGCAGCGTTGAAGATCGGCAGGGGGTTAATTATGGCTACACCTTC. As protein: CSVEDRQGVNYGYTF.

The V call is TRBV30, the J call TRBJ2-7; D is perhaps TRBD1 (6 bases). V lost 5 bases and J lost 4, with 33 bases in between. There are 19 residues in the CDR3. Germline CDR1 GTSNPN, CDR2 SVGIG (reference sequence). CDR3 DNA: TGTGCCTGGGTGGGCCCCGGGACATGGGGAACAAATCCGGCTTACGAGCAGTACTTC. This sequence encodes CAWVGPGTWGTNPAYEQYF.

This clonotype came up many times. The chain carries TRBV7-9 and TRBJ1-5; no firm D call. Germline-derived CDR1 and CDR2 are SEHNR and FQNEAQ (reference sequence). CDR3 size: 15 residues. V was clipped by 4 bases and J by 5 bases, with 15 bases between them. The DNA for the CDR3 is TGTGCCAGCAGCTCCACCGCCAGGACCGATCAGCCCCAGCATTTT. This translates into CASSSTARTDQPQHF.

This clonotype was picked up many times. This chain connects TRBV7-6 to TRBJ2-1; 7 positions match TRBD1. Trimming took 2 bases from V and 3 from J; bases not matched to a gene: 4. The germline gives CDR1 SGHVS, CDR2 FNYEAQ. The CDR3 has 15 residues. The DNA for the CDR3 is TGTGCCAGCAGCTTACGGGACAGCGGCTACAATGAGCAGTTCTTC. Translation: CASSLRDSGYNEQFF.

This clonotype was seen a few times. A much larger clone lies one base from this, so it may be a read error. V is TRBV6-1 and J is TRBJ2-7; D unresolved. CDR3 size: 12 residues. Germline lookup yields CDR1 MNHNS and CDR2 SASEGT. Here the CDR3 reads CASSPSAYKQYF. Written as DNA, the CDR3 is TGTGCCAGCAGCCCCAGCGCCTACAAGCAGTACTTC.